Included here is one T cell receptor (beta chain) sequence, with context. Its antigen target is currently unknown. Within one base of it there is no much larger clone, and no base qualities were kept. For this chain, trimming is 2 bases at the V end and 5 bases at the J end, and the number of junction bases without a gene match is 9. In the germline V gene, CDR1 corresponds to SGDLS and CDR2 to YYNGEE. Spanning cysteine to phenylalanine, the CDR3 consists of 16 amino acids. Of the read, only the CDR3 DNA is kept; its 48 bases are in frame from base 1. This record comes from a study of CD8+ T cells in alopecia areata (dated by TCRdb to 2016 to 2019). Describing the broader study: To study T cell clonal expansion in alopecia areata, the researchers applied high-throughput TCRbeta sequencing to both the C3H/HeJ mouse model and human patients. Human TCRbeta sequencing covered scalp tissue and sorted CD4+ and CD8+ peripheral blood T cells from patchy and totalis/universalis alopecia areata patients and healthy controls. Scalp clonality was compared across normal scalp (n=4), patchy alopecia areata scalp (n=8), and alopecia totalis/universalis scalp (n=8). RNA was extracted with the PAXgene miRNA kit for fixed scalp, the miRNeasy kit for PBMCs, and the RNeasy kit for mouse skin. TCRbeta CDR3 regions were amplified by immunoSEQ multiplex PCR with 35 Vbeta forward and 13 Jbeta reverse primers.

The paper's findings and limits, for the study overall: Higher clonality and more expanded CD8+ clones were observed in lesional scalp than in normal scalp, particularly in alopecia totalis/universalis, a finding suggestive of antigenic drive. Compared with mice, TCR sequences shared between patients were less clear, possibly partly because of HLA diversity across the patient population. Scalp TCR repertoire analysis is complicated because resident alphabeta T cells in normal human skin are also sequenced, whereas mouse skin is dominated by gammadelta T cells.

Library method: the immunoSEQ multiplex PCR assay. For TCR sequencing, RNA was extracted from every sample and reverse transcribed into cDNA to serve as template. SuperScript III was used for first-strand cDNA synthesis, primed with a 2:1 mix of oligo-dT and random hexamers. A synthetic immune receptor repertoire was used to assess amplification bias, and residual bias was removed computationally. The authors' analysis ran thus. After raw reads were preprocessed to remove errors, the CDR3 was defined following IMGT conventions as running from the conserved cysteine to phenylalanine. To get clonality, Shannon entropy was normalized by log2 of the number of productive unique TCRs and the result was subtracted from 1. Whether scalp clones were CD4 or CD8 was inferred by matching scalp TCRbeta sequences against CD4 and CD8 repertoires sorted from blood. In its TCRdb copy, this immuneACCESS table keeps in-frame sequences only and misses some clones. Where compared with another copy, unresolved V genes explain less than half of these, and the others have no known cause. D and trimming were read from the DNA, whereas the V and J calls and clone size are those reported in that table. For this sample there are under 150,000 clones; more than 55% appear just once. The ten largest clones add up to around 34% of the sample.

PBMCs were separated by density centrifugation and stained for CD3, CD4 and CD8, after which CD4+ and CD8+ T cells were sorted on a FACSAria. Scalp biopsies and blood samples were provided by unaffected controls. This receptor was taken from a human donor in good health. The sequencing input was CD8+ T cells sorted from blood. The chain employs TRBV9 and TRBJ2-7; TRBD1 agrees with 11 junctional bases. CDR3 region: CASSVGSDRGQNEQYF. In nucleotide form, the sequence is TGTGCCAGCAGCGTGGGGTCGGACAGGGGGCAAAACGAGCAGTACTTC.